Listed below are T cell receptor beta chains from one sample, sequenced in a study of beta chain features in type 1 diabetes. Here immunoSEQ multiplex PCR was the method, and the copy in TCRdb shows in-frame clones only, minus some. The table records roughly 730,000 clones, around 15% of them present only once. Sequencing was done on a sample of naive CD4+ T cells from blood. The receptors were sampled from a young man with type 1 diabetes. Each CDR3 is given without its conserved first and last residue.

>TRBJ1-2|TRBV11-2
ASSLDGYGGYT
>TRBJ1-1|TRBV30
AWSRPPGTEAF
>TRBJ2-5|TRBV11-2
ASSSFGGGYQETQY
>TRBJ2-1|TRBV29-1
SARALAGGNNEQF
>TRBJ2-5|TRBV9
ASSGQGEGQETQY
>TRBJ2-7|TRBV10-3
AIGSGSGEQY
>TRBJ1-1|TRBV19
ASSIRTGPNTEAF
>TRBJ2-7|TRBV27
ASRPGTGIHYEQY
>TRBJ1-6|TRBV7-9
ASSGPTVNSPLH
>TRBJ2-3|TRBV5-1
ASRSGQGKDTQY
>TRBJ2-3|TRBV4-1
ASSQVGGGPDTQY
>TRBJ1-5|TRBV30
AWSVGRLNQPQH
>TRBJ1-3|TRBV6-6
ASSPPGDATRNTIY
>TRBJ1-2|TRBV13
ASKGTAYGYT
>TRBJ2-7|TRBV30
AWSRRTGAEQY
>TRBJ2-5|TRBV28
ASSQSTGLETQY
>TRBJ2-5|TRBV7-6
ASSRGQQETQY
>TRBJ2-5|TRBV7-2
ASSRGTSSEQETQY
>TRBJ2-6|TRBV7-9
ASSLAYSGANVLT
>TRBJ2-7|TRBV10-3
AISESPLAGEGYEQY
>TRBJ1-2|TRBV9
ASSVVLSYGYT
>TRBJ1-1|TRBV4-2
ASSQYRTGNTEAF
>TRBJ2-7|TRBV28
ASSPPPGGYEQY
>TRBJ1-2|TRBV7-2
ASSLEAQTGGYT